One sample yielded the 5 T cell receptor beta chains listed below, sequenced in a study of shared clonotypes between healthy human individuals. Terminally differentiated effector memory CD45RA+ cells were excluded from the naive CD8 cells, which were CD45RO-negative and positively selected for CCR7. Repertoires were generated with immunoSEQ multiplex PCR, while TCRdb's copy carries only in-frame clones and drops some. The table has approximately 2,000,000 clones, over 85% seen once. Input material: naive CD8+ T cells from PBMCs. These receptors came from a young man in good health. Some clones in this sample may be carry-over from other donors' samples.

Points on this clone: Other DNA sequences within the sample encode an identical CDR3. The chain has TRBV7-9 and TRBJ2-7, with D perhaps TRBD1 (5 bases). The CDR3 contains 12 residues. From germline, CDR1 is SEHNR and CDR2 FQNEAQ (reference sequence). The V end lost 4 bases, the J end lost 4 bases, and 8 bases lay between the germline ends. Here the CDR3 DNA reads TGTGCCAGCAGCTACGACAGATACGAGCAGTACTTC. It translates to CASSYDRYEQYF.

Details on this clone: The same CDR3 arises from other DNA sequences in this sample as well. The chain employs TRBV7-8 and TRBJ1-1; D is unresolved. CDR3 length: 13 amino acids. Germline CDR1 is SGHVS and CDR2 is FQNEAQ. With 2 bases removed from V and 1 base from J, the gap between germline ends came to 5 bases. CDR3 in DNA: TGTGCCAGCAGCTTATCCGCGAACACTGAAGCTTTCTTT. This translates into CASSLSANTEAFF.

The chain uses TRBV5-1 and TRBJ2-7; 12 bases match TRBD2. Germline CDR1 and CDR2: SGHRS and YFSETQ. This CDR3 comprises 18 residues. V was pared by 5 bases and J by 1 base, with 13 bases of the junction left unmatched. CDR3 region: CASRADGTSGRISYEQYF. CDR3 coding DNA: TGCGCCAGCAGAGCCGACGGGACTAGCGGGCGAATTTCCTACGAGCAGTACTTC.

The V and J genes are TRBV11-3 and TRBJ2-1; either TRBD1 or TRBD2 may supply D (5 bases each). Per germline, CDR1 SGHNT and CDR2 YENEEA. The CDR3 loop spans 15 amino acids. The V end lost 5 bases, the J end lost 0 bases, and 11 bases lay between the germline ends. The CDR3 nucleotides are TGTGCCAGCAGCCCCCCAGGGAGCTCCTACAATGAGCAGTTCTTC. It yields the protein CASSPPGSSYNEQFF.

V and J are TRBV5-1 and TRBJ2-3, with unresolved D. The germline gives CDR1 SGHRS, CDR2 YFSETQ. This CDR3 has 15 amino acids. Trimming took 0 bases from V and 3 from J, leaving 11 bases between them. CDR3 loop: CASSLEWGRTDTQYF. CDR3 DNA sequence: TGCGCCAGCAGCTTGGAGTGGGGTCGGACAGATACGCAGTATTTT. Full variable domain (remainder filled in from reference TRBV5-1 and TRBJ2-3): KAGVTQTPRYLIKTRGQQVTLSCSPISGHRSVSWYQQTPGQGLQFLFEYFSETQRNKGNFPGRFSGRQFSNSRSEMNVSTLELGDSALYLCASSLEWGRTDTQYFGPGTRLTVL.